One sample yielded the 14 T cell receptor beta chains listed below, sequenced in a study of T-cell memory formation after mild COVID-19 (dated by TCRdb to the early 2020s). The method behind the library was 5' RACE. Data came from an Illumina NovaSeq 6000. The raw public data were reprocessed by TCRdb itself: fastp quality trimming at Q25, MiXCR clonotype calling, in-frame beta chains only. Rows with one shared CDR3 protein collapse into an entry with the most common genes and DNA. This sample holds a few hundred thousand distinct CDR3 sequences; approximately 19% were observed only once. 20% to 25% of the sample lies in the top ten. What was sequenced was PBMCs or a T cell subset sorted from them (not recorded which). All receptors derive from a man in his late teens or twenties who had mild COVID-19 (a few samples of this study predate the infection). The sample titles of this study are shuffled in the database, so cell type and time point are left out; the donor was told from shared clones.

The chain joins TRBV6-2 or TRBV6-3 to TRBJ2-4; the D gene is possibly TRBD1 (6 bases). From germline, CDR1 is MNHEY and CDR2 SVGEGT. The V end lost 2 bases, the J end lost 1 base, and 18 bases lay between the germline ends. CDR3 length equals 18 residues. The CDR3 DNA reads TGTGCCAGCAGTTACACGCTGCAGGGGTTGAGGGCCAAAAACATTCAGTACTTC. It codes for CASSYTLQGLRAKNIQYF.

The table lists this clonotype with a few counts. The gene calls are TRBV20-1 and TRBJ1-5, with TRBD1 as a possible D gene (5 bases). CDR3 length: 14 amino acids. Between the trimmed V and J ends, which lost 1 base and 5 bases, there was a span of 12 bases. Looked up from germline, CDR1 is DFQATT and CDR2 is SNEGSKA (reference sequence). The CDR3 sequence: CSARVPSRDQPQHF. The CDR3 nucleotides are TGCAGTGCTAGAGTTCCTTCCAGGGATCAGCCCCAGCATTTT.

This clonotype was detected a few times. This chain joins TRBV15 and TRBJ2-5; D ambiguous. The V and J ends lost 3 bases and 4 bases respectively, with 6 bases between them. Germline CDR1 is LNHNV and CDR2 is YYDKDF (reference sequence). This CDR3 contains 12 residues. The CDR3 nucleotides read TGTGCCACCAGCAGCTTGCGAGAGACCCAGTACTTC. The encoded protein is CATSSLRETQYF.

This clonotype was found many times. The chain couples TRBV12-3 or TRBV12-4 to TRBJ2-3, with 8 bases lining up with TRBD1. This CDR3 contains 15 residues. Trimming cost V 5 bases and J 1 base; bases outside gene matches: 5. This CDR3 is CASSRTGGRTDTQYF. The DNA of the CDR3 is TGTGCCAGCAGTAGAACAGGGGGACGCACAGATACGCAGTATTTT.

This clonotype has only a few counts. J is TRBJ1-6 and V is TRBV3-1; possibly TRBD1 for D (5 bases). The CDR3 runs to 16 residues. The V end was cut by 2 bases, the J end by 13 bases, with 21 bases between. Germline V lookup: CDR1 LGHDT, CDR2 YNNKEL (reference sequence). DNA of the CDR3: TGTGCCAGCAGCCAAACGGGAGGGACTCTCTTACGGCCCCTCCACTTT. Protein: CASSQTGGTLLRPLHF.

The chain couples TRBV29-1 to TRBJ1-2; D gene ambiguous. Germline lookup yields CDR1 SQVTM and CDR2 ANQGSEA. The germline V and J ends were trimmed by 4 bases and 2 bases, with 5 bases remaining between them. The CDR3 length is 11 residues. This CDR3 is CSVGLNYGYTF. DNA for the CDR3: TGCAGCGTTGGACTGAACTATGGCTACACCTTC. The full variable domain, in which reference TRBV29-1 and TRBJ1-2 provide the parts outside the CDR3, is SAVISQKPSRDICQRGTSLTIQCQVDSQVTMMFWYRQQPGQSLTLIATANQGSEATYESGFVIDKFPISRPNLTFSTLTVSNMSPEDSSIYLCSVGLNYGYTFGSGTRLTVV.

The gene calls are TRBV3-1 and TRBJ1-2; the D is unclear. Germline loops: CDR1 LGHDT, CDR2 YNNKEL (reference sequence). Trimming pared 0 bases from V and 4 bases from J, leaving 9 bases between. The CDR3 runs to 14 residues. The CDR3 loop reads CASSQENSFYGYTF. The CDR3 DNA follows: TGTGCCAGCAGCCAAGAGAACAGCTTCTATGGCTACACCTTC.

J is TRBJ1-2 and V is TRBV12-3 or TRBV12-4; D may be TRBD1 (5 bases). The CDR3 length is 13 residues. Trimming took 3 bases from V and 4 from J, leaving 9 bases between them. Here the CDR3 DNA reads TGTGCCAGCAGTTTCGAGGGGTTCTATGGCTACACCTTC. It codes for CASSFEGFYGYTF.

In its sample, this clonotype was seen many times. The genes are TRBV4-2 and TRBJ2-7; D possibly corresponds to TRBD2 (6 bases). The V gene lost 0 bases and the J gene lost 4 bases, with 10 bases spanning the gap. The CDR3 spans 14 residues. In germline, CDR1 is LGHNA, CDR2 YNFKEQ. CDR3 nucleotide sequence: TGTGCCAGCAGCCAAGACCGCGCGGGATACGAGCAGTACTTC. Translation gives CASSQDRAGYEQYF.

This clonotype was observed a single time. The V call is TRBV4-1, the J call TRBJ1-1; 10 bases map to TRBD1. The length of the CDR3 is 16 residues. J gave up 0 bases and V 5 bases, and 6 bases lay outside the gene matches. Germline-derived CDR1 and CDR2 are MGHRA and YSYEKL. CDR3 DNA: TGCGCCAGCAGCTATAGACAGGGGGCCATGAACACTGAAGCTTTCTTT. This sequence encodes CASSYRQGAMNTEAFF.

This clonotype has a handful of counts. The chain joins TRBV7-9 to TRBJ1-1; no clear D. V dropped 8 bases and J dropped 1 base, with 8 bases sitting between them. Looked up from germline, CDR1 is SEHNR and CDR2 is FQNEAQ (reference sequence). The CDR3 sequence is 12 residues long. CDR3 in DNA: TGTGCCAGCGGTCTCCCGAACACTGAAGCTTTCTTT. Translating gives CASGLPNTEAFF.

This clonotype was observed a handful of times. V usage is TRBV20-1 and J usage is TRBJ2-3, with 9 bases lining up with TRBD2. The CDR3 sequence is 15 residues long. V was clipped by 5 bases and J by 4 bases; unmatched bases: 10. CDR1 is DFQATT and CDR2 is SNEGSKA in the germline V gene (reference sequence). CDR3 coding DNA: TGCAGTGCTTTCTCCCCCGGGACTAGCTCAGATACGCAGTATTTT. This encodes CSAFSPGTSSDTQYF.

This rearrangement joins TRBV7-6 to TRBJ2-3; 8 nucleotides match TRBD2. CDR3 length equals 15 residues. The ends lost 5 bases at V and 9 bases at J; junction bases unmatched: 13. Per the germline V gene, CDR1 is SGHVS and CDR2 is FNYEAQ. The CDR3 loop is CASSLPGGFLGTQYF. The CDR3 bases are TGTGCCAGCAGCCTCCCGGGGGGGTTTCTCGGCACGCAGTATTTT.

V and J are TRBV10-3 and TRBJ2-1, with 8 bases identical to TRBD1. J lost 8 bases, V lost 10 bases, and 7 bases had no gene match. Germline assignment: CDR1 ENHRY and CDR2 SYGVKD. The CDR3 extends over 12 amino acids. The CDR3, as DNA: TGTGCCACAGGGACAGGTGCGGATGAGCAGTTCTTC. It encodes CATGTGADEQFF.